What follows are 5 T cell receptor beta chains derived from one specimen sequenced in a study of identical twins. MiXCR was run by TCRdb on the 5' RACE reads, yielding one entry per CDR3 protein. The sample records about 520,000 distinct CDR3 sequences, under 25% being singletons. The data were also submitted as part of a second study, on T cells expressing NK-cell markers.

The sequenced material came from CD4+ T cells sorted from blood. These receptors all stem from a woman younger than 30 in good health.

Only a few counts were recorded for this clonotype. The chain's CDR3 is CASSVGEGRGEKLFF. The CDR3 nucleotides read TGTGCCAGCAGCGTAGGAGAGGGGCGAGGTGAAAAACTGTTTTTT. The rearrangement joins TRBV9 to TRBJ1-4, with TRBD1 as a possible D gene (5 bases). V lost 0 bases and J 7 bases, leaving 13 bases between the germline ends. This CDR3 comprises 15 residues. Germline-derived CDR1 and CDR2 are SGDLS and YYNGEE.

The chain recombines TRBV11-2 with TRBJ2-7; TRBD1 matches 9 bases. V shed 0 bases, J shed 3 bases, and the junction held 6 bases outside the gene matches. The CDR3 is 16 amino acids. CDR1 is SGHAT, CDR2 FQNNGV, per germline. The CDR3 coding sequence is TGTGCCAGCAGCTTAGATATCGGACAGGGGAGCTACGAGCAGTACTTC. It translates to CASSLDIGQGSYEQYF.

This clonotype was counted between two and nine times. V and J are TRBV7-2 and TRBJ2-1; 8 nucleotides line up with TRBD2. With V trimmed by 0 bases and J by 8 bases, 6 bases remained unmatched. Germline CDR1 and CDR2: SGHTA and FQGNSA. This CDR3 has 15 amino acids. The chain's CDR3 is CASSLAPGGPHEQFF. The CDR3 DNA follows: TGTGCCAGCAGCTTAGCCCCGGGAGGGCCCCATGAGCAGTTCTTC.

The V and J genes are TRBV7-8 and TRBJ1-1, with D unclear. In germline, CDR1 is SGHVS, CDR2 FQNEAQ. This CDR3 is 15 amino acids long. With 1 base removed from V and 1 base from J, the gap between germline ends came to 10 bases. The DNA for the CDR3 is TGTGCCAGCAGCTTAGAGAGGGCCTCGAACACTGAAGCTTTCTTT. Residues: CASSLERASNTEAFF.

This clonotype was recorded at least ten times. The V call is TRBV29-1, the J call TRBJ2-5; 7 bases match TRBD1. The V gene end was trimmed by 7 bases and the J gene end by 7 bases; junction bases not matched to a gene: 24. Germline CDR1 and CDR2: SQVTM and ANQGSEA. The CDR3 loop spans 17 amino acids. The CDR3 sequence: CSGEVDAGGTFRGTQYF. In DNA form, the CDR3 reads TGCAGCGGCGAAGTTGACGCAGGGGGAACCTTCCGTGGGACCCAGTACTTC.